This paragraph reports one T cell receptor (beta chain). This sample was taken from a study of technical replicates of blood from a few donors. Generated by immunoSEQ multiplex PCR, the TCRdb table keeps only in-frame clones and is missing some. The table includes about 82,000 clones, 96% detected once. CDR3 length equals 18 residues. Per germline, CDR1 SQVTM and CDR2 ANQGSEA. With 1 base removed from V and 2 bases from J, the gap between germline ends came to 21 bases. Source material: T cells isolated from PBMCs. This TCR derives from a human donor in good health. V usage is TRBV29-1 and J usage is TRBJ1-5; D is unclear. CDR3 nucleotides: TGCAGCGTTGAAGTGGGCGCGGGCTCTCCCTGTTGCAATCAGCCCCAGCATTTT. This encodes CSVEVGAGSPCCNQPQHF.